The 3 T cell receptor beta chains reported below all come from one sample, sequenced in a study of glioma-infiltrating T cells after dendritic cell vaccination (dated by TCRdb to the mid-2010s). The library was produced with the immunoSEQ multiplex PCR assay. This is the immuneACCESS table as TCRdb keeps it, with only in-frame sequences that have V and J called. A part of the clones is gone; compared with another copy, unresolved V genes explain less than half, and the rest is unexplained. For this sample the table gives nearly 85,000 clones, of which 80% to 90% were detected only once. Approximately 2.9% of the sample lies in the top ten. The input for sequencing was blood, taken before dendritic cell vaccination. The receptors here all came from a human donor with glioblastoma.

This rearrangement joins TRBV19 to TRBJ2-7; 12 nucleotides match TRBD2. Unmatched junction bases numbered 6, after V lost 2 bases and J lost 7 bases. Germline V CDR1 and CDR2: LNHDA, SQIVND (reference sequence). The CDR3 length is 15 residues. CDR3 nucleotide sequence: TGTGCCAGTAGTATAATCCTAGCGGGGGGGCAAGAGCAGTACTTC. It codes for CASSIILAGGQEQYF.

Only one count was recorded for this clone. The chain uses TRBV6-1 and TRBJ2-3, with 10 bases lining up with TRBD2. Losses at the gene ends were 4 bases for V and 6 bases for J; bases not matched to a gene: 10. The CDR3 spans 16 residues. Germline V lookup: CDR1 MNHNS, CDR2 SASEGT. CDR3 loop: CASSGSGGAGSDTQYF. The CDR3 region has the DNA TGTGCCAGCAGTGGGAGCGGGGGGGCCGGTTCGGATACGCAGTATTTT.

This clone was detected once. The chain combines TRBV7-3 with TRBJ1-1; tentative D call: TRBD1 (5 bases). Between the trimmed V and J ends, which lost 3 bases and 4 bases, there was a span of 12 bases. Per germline, CDR1 SGHTA and CDR2 FQGTGA. This CDR3 contains 14 residues. Here the CDR3 reads CASSLLGRGTEAFF. Here the CDR3 DNA reads TGTGCCAGCAGCTTGTTGGGGAGGGGCACTGAAGCTTTCTTT.